A few counts support the clone carrying this T cell receptor beta chain. Its target is not known. This sample stems from a study of radiotherapy plus CTLA-4 blockade in lung cancer. With 2 bases removed from V and 11 bases from J, the gap between germline ends came to 12 bases. The CDR3 loop spans 13 amino acids. Germline CDR1 reads SGHTA; CDR2 reads FQGNSA. The study, taken as a whole, reports: Peripheral blood showed expansion of tumor-derived TCR clones after radiotherapy and ipilimumab.

Some clones are missing from TCRdb's copy, which holds only in-frame ones; the method was immunoSEQ multiplex PCR. The table shows 90,000 to 150,000 clones, with more than 65% occurring only once. This sequence was found in a human donor with non-small cell lung cancer who had a partial response to radiotherapy plus ipilimumab. This rearrangement joins TRBV7-2 to TRBJ1-4; D possibly corresponds to TRBD1 (6 bases). Sequencing was performed on peripheral blood, taken from a patient treated with radiotherapy plus ipilimumab. CDR3 in DNA: TGTGCCAGCAGCTTACCCTCCGGACAGAAACTGTTTTTT. Protein sequence: CASSLPSGQKLFF.